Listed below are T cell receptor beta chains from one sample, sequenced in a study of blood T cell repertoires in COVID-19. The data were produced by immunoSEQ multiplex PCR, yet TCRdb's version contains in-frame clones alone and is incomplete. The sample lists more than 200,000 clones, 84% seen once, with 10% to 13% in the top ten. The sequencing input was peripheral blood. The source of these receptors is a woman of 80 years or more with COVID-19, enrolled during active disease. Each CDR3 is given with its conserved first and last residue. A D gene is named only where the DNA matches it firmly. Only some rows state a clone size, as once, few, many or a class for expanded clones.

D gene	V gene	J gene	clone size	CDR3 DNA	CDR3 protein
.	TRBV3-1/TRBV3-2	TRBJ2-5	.	TGTGCCAGCAGCCAAGAAGGGAGACTTCAGGAGACCCAGTACTTC	CASSQEGRLQETQYF
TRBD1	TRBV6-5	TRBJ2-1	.	TGTGCCAGCAGTAGGGGGACAGCCTACAATGAGCAGTTCTTC	CASSRGTAYNEQFF
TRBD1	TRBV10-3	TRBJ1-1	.	TGTGCCATCAGTCGGACAGGGGTGGACACTGAAGCTTTCTTT	CAISRTGVDTEAFF
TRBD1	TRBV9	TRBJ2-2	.	TGTGCCAGCAGCTTGGGGGGCAGGGGGCGCACCGGGGAGCTGTTTTTT	CASSLGGRGRTGELFF
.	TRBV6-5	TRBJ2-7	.	TGTGCCAGCAGTTGGGGCGGGGAGCTCGTGAAGCAGTACTTC	CASSWGGELVKQYF
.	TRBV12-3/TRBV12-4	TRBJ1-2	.	TGTGCCAGCAGTTTATATCCGGGCTACACCTTC	CASSLYPGYTF
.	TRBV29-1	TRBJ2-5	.	TGCAGCGTTGATGGTCCGACTAACTCCCAAGCGGAGACCCAGTACTTC	CSVDGPTNSQAETQYF
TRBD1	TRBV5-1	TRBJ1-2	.	TGCGCCAGCAGCGCCCTACAGGGGACCTATGGCTACACCTTC	CASSALQGTYGYTF
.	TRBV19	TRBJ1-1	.	TGTGCCAGTAGTATATTAAACACTGAAGCTTTCTTT	CASSILNTEAFF
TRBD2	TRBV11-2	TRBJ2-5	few	TGTGCCAGCAGCTTGGTTAGCGGGGGTCATTTTAAAGAGACCCAGTACTTC	CASSLVSGGHFKETQYF
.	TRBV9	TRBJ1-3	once	TGTGCCAGCAGCGTAGATGGGATGGGGCGGAACACCATATATTTT	CASSVDGMGRNTIYF
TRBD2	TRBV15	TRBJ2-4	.	TGTGCCACCAGCCGCCCGCGGGGTAGCGGGAACATTCAGTACTTC	CATSRPRGSGNIQYF
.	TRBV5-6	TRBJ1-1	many	TGTGCCAGCAGCTTTGCTAATGAAGCTTTCTTT	CASSFANEAFF
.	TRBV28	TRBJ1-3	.	TGTGCCAGCAGTTTCATCCCACAGTCTGGAAACACCATATATTTT	CASSFIPQSGNTIYF
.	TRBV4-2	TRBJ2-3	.	TGTGCCAGCAGCCCCAACCGGGGTATAAACACAGATACGCAGTATTTT	CASSPNRGINTDTQYF
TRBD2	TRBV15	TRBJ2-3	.	TGTGCCACCAGCAGAGATACGGGCGGGGGGCGACCCACAGATACGCAGTATTTT	CATSRDTGGGRPTDTQYF
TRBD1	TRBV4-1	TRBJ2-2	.	TGCGCCAGCAGCCAGGGCGGGACAGGGAACACCGGGGAGCTGTTTTTT	CASSQGGTGNTGELFF
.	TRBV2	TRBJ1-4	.	TGTGCCAGCACTTTTTCGAGAACTAATGAAAAACTGTTTTTT	CASTFSRTNEKLFF
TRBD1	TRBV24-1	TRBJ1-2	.	TGTGCCACCAGCGCCGCAGGGGGCGCCTATGGCTACACCTTC	CATSAAGGAYGYTF
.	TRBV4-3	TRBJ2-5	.	TGCGCCAGCAGCCAAGAACCCTGGGCCCAGGGGATGCAAGAGACCCAGTACTTC	CASSQEPWAQGMQETQYF
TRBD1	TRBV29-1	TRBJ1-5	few	TGCAGCGTCGGATCCCTACCGGGACAGGGAAACAATCAGCCCCAGCATTTT	CSVGSLPGQGNNQPQHF
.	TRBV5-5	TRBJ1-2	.	TGTGCCAGCAGACCCCCCCCGGGGGATGGCTACACCTTC	CASRPPPGDGYTF
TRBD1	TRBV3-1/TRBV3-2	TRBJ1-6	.	TGTGCCAGCAGCCCTGGACAGGGATGGAATTCACCCCTCCACTTT	CASSPGQGWNSPLHF
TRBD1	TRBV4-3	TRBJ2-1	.	TGCGCCAGCAGCCAAGCCCGGGACAGGGGCTCCTACAATGAGCAGTTCTTC	CASSQARDRGSYNEQFF
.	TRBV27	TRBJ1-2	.	TGTGCCAGCAGTTTATCATCCAGGCACTATGGCTACACCTTC	CASSLSSRHYGYTF
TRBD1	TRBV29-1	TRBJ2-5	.	TGCAGCGTTTCGGGACAGGGTGAGACCCAGTACTTC	CSVSGQGETQYF
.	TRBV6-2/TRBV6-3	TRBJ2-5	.	TGTGCCAGCAGTCAACAGGGGGGGTCGGAAGAGACCCAGTACTTC	CASSQQGGSEETQYF
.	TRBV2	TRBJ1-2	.	TGTGCCAGCGACCGCTCGGGGAATGGCTACACCTTC	CASDRSGNGYTF